The text below deals with one TCR beta chain. Antigen specificity is unknown. This entry belongs to a study of cytomegalovirus exposure and HLA in healthy donors. The wider study: One earlier analysis, a look at approximately 180 million T cells, found roughly 120 million unique TCR beta sequences.

Though probably carrying unrecorded immune exposures, donors were nominally healthy at sampling. V gave up 1 base and J gave up 7 bases, with 15 bases separating them. Germline CDR1 is MGHDK and CDR2 is SYGVNS. CDR3 length equals 15 residues. Study conclusions and caveats: In a later analysis, a missense DCLRE1C variant was linked to TCR beta V- and J-gene trimming. In a later analysis, common viral pathogens appeared linked to several of the most significant clusters.

Use of 60 Vbeta and 13 Jbeta primers characterized the PCR. Sequencing was performed with immunoSEQ multiplex PCR; in TCRdb, only in-frame clones are kept and a portion is missing. The table shows roughly 99,000 clones, with around three quarters occurring only once. Sequenced: PBMCs. J is TRBJ2-3 and V is TRBV25-1; tentative D call: TRBD2 (6 bases). The source is a male donor in good health and CMV-seronegative. The CDR3 sequence: CASSESRRAGYTQYF. The CDR3 region has the DNA TGTGCCAGCAGTGAATCGAGGCGGGCGGGGTATACGCAGTATTTT.